Following are 22 T cell receptor beta chains from one sample sequenced in a study of T cell responses to AZD1222 COVID-19 vaccine. Only in-frame clones appear in the TCRdb table, and some are missing; sequencing was by immunoSEQ multiplex PCR. Of about 120,000 clones in the sample, roughly 92% are singletons; the top ten hold roughly 4.5%. The sequencing here drew on peripheral blood, taken on day 0 of AZD1222 vaccination. The receptors shown here come from an adult in good health.

The chain is built from TRBV19 and TRBJ1-6; D unresolved. Germline V gives CDR1 LNHDA, CDR2 SQIVND (reference sequence). CDR3 length: 14 amino acids. V gave up 8 bases and J gave up 0 bases, with 8 bases separating them. The CDR3 nucleotides read TGTGCCAGTGAGAGGACCTCCTATAATTCACCCCTCCACTTT. Protein sequence: CASERTSYNSPLHF.

This chain links TRBV19 with TRBJ1-2, with D perhaps matching TRBD1 (5 bases). The CDR3 extends over 12 amino acids. The V gene lost 6 bases and the J gene lost 4 bases, with 9 bases spanning the gap. Germline V gene data show CDR1 as LNHDA and CDR2 as SQIVND (reference sequence). The CDR3 loop reads CASRSGGYGYTF. The CDR3 DNA follows: TGTGCCAGTAGGTCCGGGGGCTATGGCTACACCTTC.

V gene TRBV5-1 combines with J gene TRBJ1-1, with TRBD1 identical over 8 bases. Trimming cost V 1 base and J 0 bases; bases outside gene matches: 2. The V gene's germline CDR1 is SGHRS and CDR2 YFSETQ. CDR3 length equals 15 residues. The CDR3 nucleotides read TGCGCCAGCAGCTTGTCGACAGGGGTGAACACTGAAGCTTTCTTT. Translation: CASSLSTGVNTEAFF. Supplemented by reference TRBV5-1 and TRBJ1-1, the full variable domain reads KAGVTQTPRYLIKTRGQQVTLSCSPISGHRSVSWYQQTPGQGLQFLFEYFSETQRNKGNFPGRFSGRQFSNSRSEMNVSTLELGDSALYLCASSLSTGVNTEAFFGQGTRLTVV.

The chain couples TRBV6-5 to TRBJ2-3; no firm D call. CDR3 length: 16 residues. The V gene's germline CDR1 is MNHEY and CDR2 SVGAGI. V was pared by 4 bases and J by 2 bases, with 16 bases between. The CDR3 nucleotides read TGTGCCAGCAGTTCCGGAGTTCATTCCCTCACAGATACGCAGTATTTT. Its translation is CASSSGVHSLTDTQYF.

The V and J genes are TRBV3-1 (or the pseudogene TRBV3-2) and TRBJ2-3, with 9 bases lining up with TRBD2. J gave up 4 bases and V 1 base, and 9 bases lay outside the gene matches. CDR3 length equals 17 residues. Per germline, CDR1 LGHDT and CDR2 YNNKEL (reference sequence). The CDR3 region has the DNA TGTGCCAGCAGCCAAGGGGGAGCGGGGGGCCCGGCAGATACGCAGTATTTT. It encodes CASSQGGAGGPADTQYF.

This rearrangement joins TRBV3-1 (or the pseudogene TRBV3-2) to TRBJ1-1, with 12 positions matching TRBD1. V shed 6 bases and J 4 bases; nucleotides not matched to a gene: 12. The CDR3 sequence is 17 residues long. The germline V gene has CDR1 LGHDT and CDR2 YNNKEL (reference sequence). CDR3: CASSRYGTGGRGTEAFF. CDR3 nucleotides: TGTGCCAGCAGTCGTTACGGGACAGGGGGCAGAGGCACTGAAGCTTTCTTT.

The chain carries TRBV7-9 and TRBJ2-7; TRBD2 matches at 12 bases. CDR3 length equals 15 residues. The germline V gene has CDR1 SEHNR and CDR2 FQNEAQ (reference sequence). Trimming at V came to 5 bases and at J to 4 bases, leaving 6 bases not matched to a gene. The CDR3 DNA reads TGTGCCAGCAGCGGCAGGACTAGCGGGGAGTACGAGCAGTACTTC. It encodes CASSGRTSGEYEQYF.

This clone is a singleton in its sample. The chain recombines TRBV10-3 with TRBJ1-2; no reliable D call. Trimming cost V 3 bases and J 4 bases, with 9 bases left between them. This CDR3 is built from 13 residues. CDR1 ENHRY and CDR2 SYGVKD come from the germline V gene. The CDR3 sequence: CAISESGSYGYTF. The CDR3 bases are TGTGCCATCAGTGAAAGTGGGTCCTATGGCTACACCTTC.

The chain recombines TRBV28 with TRBJ2-1, with TRBD2 identical over 8 bases. V shed 10 bases, J shed 2 bases, and the junction held 10 bases outside the gene matches. The CDR3 totals 15 residues. Germline CDR1 and CDR2: MDHEN and SYDVKM. CDR3 bases: TGTGCCACCTTGAGCGGGGGTCCTCCCTACAATGAGCAGTTCTTC. This codes for CATLSGGPPYNEQFF. The full variable domain, its missing parts supplied by reference TRBV28 and TRBJ2-1, is DVKVTQSSRYLVKRTGEKVFLECVQDMDHENMFWYRQDPGLGLRLIYFSYDVKMKEKGDIPEGYSVSREKKERFSLILESASTNQTSMYLCATLSGGPPYNEQFFGPGTRLTVL.

The chain combines TRBV5-8 with TRBJ2-7; D is uncertain. The length of the CDR3 is 12 residues. V was cut by 5 bases and J by 7 bases, with 13 bases left in between. Per germline, CDR1 SGHTS and CDR2 YDEGEE. The CDR3 here is CASSHGPREQYF. In DNA, the CDR3 is TGTGCCAGCAGTCACGGACCGAGGGAGCAGTACTTC.

V gene TRBV6-5 combines with J gene TRBJ2-1; D ambiguous. The V and J ends lost 2 bases and 8 bases respectively, with 19 bases between them. Germline V gene lookup returns CDR1 MNHEY and CDR2 SVGAGI. The CDR3 loop spans 16 amino acids. The CDR3 spells CASSYSRTTSRHEQFF. CDR3 sequence (DNA): TGTGCCAGCAGTTACAGCCGGACCACCTCAAGACATGAGCAGTTCTTC.

The chain combines TRBV6-1 with TRBJ1-6; tentative D call: TRBD1 (5 bases). Between the trimmed V and J ends, which lost 3 bases and 6 bases, there was a span of 6 bases. Germline V lookup: CDR1 MNHNS, CDR2 SASEGT. There are 13 residues in the CDR3. The CDR3: CASSDRVNSPLHF. CDR3 in DNA: TGTGCCAGCAGTGACAGGGTTAATTCACCCCTCCACTTT.

The V call is TRBV27, the J call TRBJ2-7; 7 nucleotides align to TRBD1. From germline, CDR1 is MNHEY and CDR2 SMNVEV (reference sequence). This CDR3 contains 16 residues. V shed 1 base and J 1 base; nucleotides not matched to a gene: 7. The chain's CDR3 is CASSLLAAGGSYEQYF. In DNA form, the CDR3 reads TGTGCCAGCAGTTTATTGGCGGCAGGGGGATCCTACGAGCAGTACTTC.

V and J are TRBV30 and TRBJ1-5; 8 nucleotides agree with TRBD1. V lost 2 bases to trimming and J lost 4 bases; unmatched junction nucleotides: 7. Germline CDR1 reads GTSNPN; CDR2 reads SVGIG (reference sequence). This CDR3 is built from 15 residues. Written as DNA, the CDR3 is TGTGCCTGGAGTCCCATGGGACAGGTAAATCAGCCCCAGCATTTT. Its translation is CAWSPMGQVNQPQHF.

V gene TRBV7-6 combines with J gene TRBJ1-4; TRBD1 matches 9 bases. CDR3 length equals 16 residues. CDR1 and CDR2 (germline): SGHVS, FNYEAQ. The J segment lost 0 bases and the V segment lost 1 base, leaving 0 bases of the junction unmatched. The CDR3 is CASSLGQGATNEKLFF. For the CDR3, the DNA is TGTGCCAGCAGCTTAGGACAGGGGGCAACTAATGAAAAACTGTTTTTT.

This chain connects TRBV13 to TRBJ2-5; D is undetermined. CDR3 size: 17 residues. V was pared by 3 bases and J by 2 bases, with 19 bases between. The germline V gene has CDR1 PRHDT and CDR2 FYEKMQ (reference sequence). The CDR3 DNA is TGTGCCAGCAGCTTTGGGTGGGTCCGCATAGGGCAAGAGACCCAGTACTTC. Translation: CASSFGWVRIGQETQYF.

This clone occurred once. The chain uses TRBV7-7 and TRBJ2-7; no definite D call. CDR3 size: 16 residues. Between the trimmed V and J ends, which lost 2 bases and 5 bases, there was a span of 19 bases. Germline V gives CDR1 SSHAT, CDR2 FNYEAQ (reference sequence). CDR3 nucleotide sequence: TGTGCCAGCAGCTTAAGCCTTAACCCTTTGGGCCACGAGCAGTACTTC. Protein: CASSLSLNPLGHEQYF. Full variable domain (outside the CDR3, taken from reference TRBV7-7 and TRBJ2-7): GAGVSQSPRYKVTKRGQDVTLRCDPISSHATLYWYQQALGQGPEFLTYFNYEAQPDKSGLPSDRFSAERPEGSISTLTIQRTEQRDSAMYRCASSLSLNPLGHEQYFGPGTRLTVT.

The DNA for the CDR3 is TGTGCCAGTAGTCCCGAGGAGGGGGGGCGGGAGACCCAGTACTTC. Encoded protein: CASSPEEGGRETQYF. V gene TRBV19 combines with J gene TRBJ2-5, with D perhaps matching TRBD2 (7 bases). This CDR3 has 15 amino acids. The V gene lost 5 bases and the J gene lost 5 bases, with 18 bases spanning the gap. Germline V lookup: CDR1 LNHDA, CDR2 SQIVND (reference sequence). Using reference TRBV19 and TRBJ2-5 for the parts outside the CDR3, the full variable domain is DGGITQSPKYLFRKEGQNVTLSCEQNLNHDAMYWYRQDPGQGLRLIYYSQIVNDFQKGDIAEGYSVSREKKESFPLTVTSAQKNPTAFYLCASSPEEGGRETQYFGPGTRLLVL.

The chain employs TRBV24-1 and TRBJ2-1; 9 bases agree with TRBD1. This CDR3 spans 15 amino acids. CDR1 and CDR2 from the germline V gene are KGHDR and SFDVKD. Trimming cost V 9 bases and J 4 bases; bases outside gene matches: 9. The CDR3 nucleotides are TGTGCCACCGCGGGACAGGGCGAAAGGTACAATGAGCAGTTCTTC. Amino acids: CATAGQGERYNEQFF.

This chain's CDR3 is CASSRKISQNTEAFF. CDR3 bases: TGTGCCAGCAGCCGTAAGATTAGCCAGAACACTGAAGCTTTCTTT. V usage is TRBV7-9 and J usage is TRBJ1-1, with unresolved D. Germline loops: CDR1 SEHNR, CDR2 FQNEAQ (reference sequence). Trimming removed 5 bases at V and 1 base at J, with 14 bases between. The CDR3 is made up of 15 amino acids.

The chain carries TRBV5-5 and TRBJ2-3, with D possibly TRBD2 on 5 matching bases. Germline assignment: CDR1 SGHKS and CDR2 YYEKEE (reference sequence). CDR3 size: 15 residues. Trimming shortened V by 4 bases and J by 2 bases, and 14 bases separated the two germline ends. The CDR3 loop is CASSPRTGNTDTQYF. CDR3 nucleotide sequence: TGTGCCAGCAGCCCGCGGACGGGGAACACAGATACGCAGTATTTT. The full variable domain, with the rest looked up from reference TRBV5-5 and TRBJ2-3, is DAGVTQSPTHLIKTRGQQVTLRCSPISGHKSVSWYQQVLGQGPQFIFQYYEKEERGRGNFPDRFSARQFPNYSSELNVNALLLGDSALYLCASSPRTGNTDTQYFGPGTRLTVL.

V gene TRBV5-8 combines with J gene TRBJ1-1, with D hard to call. This CDR3 region has 12 residues. The germline CDR1 and CDR2 sequences are SGHTS and YDEGEE. Trimming left V 4 bases short and J 1 base short, with 5 bases between. The chain's CDR3 is CASSRTNTEAFF. The CDR3 DNA reads as TGTGCCAGCAGCCGCACGAACACTGAAGCTTTCTTT.